The 5 T cell receptor beta chains presented below share a single source sample, sequenced in a study of T cells after posttransplantation cyclophosphamide. The assay was immunoSEQ multiplex PCR, and TCRdb's table has in-frame clones only and misses some. The sample is made up of tens of thousands of clones, none counted only once. Sequenced sample: PBMCs. Source of these receptors: a woman aged 55-75 years in good health, CMV-negative, and a related stem cell transplant donor.

This clone appeared many times. The V and J genes are TRBV6-5 and TRBJ2-1, with D possibly being TRBD2 (6 bases). This CDR3 comprises 14 residues. Germline V gene data show CDR1 as MNHEY and CDR2 as SVGAGI. The V end lost 8 bases, the J end lost 3 bases, and 14 bases lay between the germline ends. CDR3 nucleotide sequence: TGTGCCAGCTCCCTTAGCGGAGACTACAATGAGCAGTTCTTC. As protein: CASSLSGDYNEQFF.

This clone was found a few times. This chain joins TRBV27 and TRBJ2-1; 7 positions match TRBD2. Germline values: CDR1 MNHEY, CDR2 SMNVEV (reference sequence). This CDR3 contains 15 residues. J was trimmed by 5 bases and V by 5 bases; bases with no gene match: 9. DNA for the CDR3: TGTGCCAGCAGTGCCCGACTAGCCCGGAACAATGAGCAGTTCTTC. Translation gives CASSARLARNNEQFF.

This clone was observed at least ten times. The chain couples TRBV9 to TRBJ1-2; TRBD1 matches at 7 bases. V lost 0 bases, J lost 8 bases, and 13 bases stayed unmatched. Germline CDR1 reads SGDLS; CDR2 reads YYNGEE. This CDR3 is built from 16 residues. The CDR3 is CASSVVGDRPFRGYTF. The CDR3 coding sequence is TGTGCCAGCAGCGTAGTAGGGGACAGACCTTTCCGGGGCTACACCTTC.

This clone has a count of ten or more. The CDR3 spells CASSLTGVVSYNEQFF. The CDR3 region has the DNA TGTGCCAGCAGCTTAACAGGGGTTGTATCCTACAATGAGCAGTTCTTC. The chain recombines TRBV7-3 with TRBJ2-1; TRBD1 might be the D (5 bases). Deletions cut 0 bases from V and 1 base from J, with 10 bases between. Germline V CDR1 and CDR2: SGHTA, FQGTGA. The CDR3 is 16 amino acids.

This clone was recorded many times. CDR3 DNA sequence: TGTGCCAGCAGTGGCACAAGGGGGCATGGCTACACCTTC. It is translated as CASSGTRGHGYTF. The J gene is TRBJ1-2, the V gene TRBV2; 7 bases fit TRBD1. The CDR3 is made up of 13 amino acids. Germline CDR1 SNHLY, CDR2 FYNNEI. Losses at the gene ends were 4 bases for V and 6 bases for J; bases not matched to a gene: 5.